What follows are 18 T cell receptor beta chains derived from one specimen sequenced in a study of shared clonotypes between healthy human individuals. Generated by immunoSEQ multiplex PCR, the TCRdb table keeps only in-frame clones and is missing some. Counted here are around 1,100,000 clones, roughly 80% occurring once; the ten biggest clones make up roughly 0.9%. The sequenced sample consisted of memory CD4+ T cells from PBMCs. The sample's subset: CD45RA-negative fraction. These TCRs come from a man younger than 30 in good health. Some clones in this sample may be carry-over from other donors' samples.

The chain carries TRBV27 and TRBJ1-2; maybe TRBD1 (6 bases). The V end lost 5 bases, the J end lost 6 bases, and 16 bases lay between the germline ends. Per the germline V gene, CDR1 is MNHEY and CDR2 is SMNVEV (reference sequence). CDR3 size: 14 residues. CDR3 in DNA: TGTGCCAGCAGTCCCCGGAGGGGGGGGAATGGCTACACCTTC. Residues: CASSPRRGGNGYTF.

CDR3 coding DNA: TGTGCCAGCAGTGAAGCGCTTCGACGGATAACTGGAAACACCATATATTTT. This translates into CASSEALRRITGNTIYF. J is TRBJ1-3 and V is TRBV2; D not certain. The V gene's germline CDR1 is SNHLY and CDR2 FYNNEI. V gave up 0 bases and J gave up 2 bases, with 14 bases separating them. The CDR3 contains 17 residues. The variable domain in full, with the rest retrieved from reference TRBV2 and TRBJ1-3, is EPEVTQTPSHQVTQMGQEVILRCVPISNHLYFYWYRQILGQKVEFLVSFYNNEISEKSEIFDDQFSVERPDGSNFTLKIRSTKLEDSAMYFCASSEALRRITGNTIYFGEGSWLTVV.

The rearrangement uses TRBV10-3 and TRBJ1-1, with a possible D match to TRBD1 (5 bases). V was clipped by 0 bases and J by 5 bases, with 13 bases between them. The germline V gene encodes CDR1 ENHRY and CDR2 SYGVKD. The CDR3 sequence is 15 residues long. The CDR3 region has the DNA TGTGCCATCAGTGAGTCGCCCCGAGGGGTTACTGAAGCTTTCTTT. It yields the protein CAISESPRGVTEAFF.

The chain is built from TRBV28 and TRBJ2-1, with TRBD2 identical over 14 bases. CDR3 length equals 18 residues. Germline V lookup: CDR1 MDHEN, CDR2 SYDVKM. Germline trimming cut 5 bases from V and 8 bases from J; bases unmatched to any gene: 14. CDR3 sequence reads: CASSPRVGTSGRRYEQFF. DNA for the CDR3: TGTGCCAGCAGTCCTAGGGTTGGGACTAGCGGGAGAAGGTATGAGCAGTTCTTC.

V gene TRBV9 combines with J gene TRBJ2-1; tentatively, D is TRBD2 (5 bases). Trimming stripped 5 bases from V and 9 bases from J, with 24 bases between. The V gene's germline CDR1 is SGDLS and CDR2 YYNGEE. CDR3 length: 16 residues. This CDR3 reads CASRRDPQSTIGEQFF. In nucleotides, the CDR3 is TGTGCCAGCAGGAGGGATCCGCAGTCGACAATTGGTGAGCAGTTCTTC. The full variable domain, in which reference TRBV9 and TRBJ2-1 provide the parts outside the CDR3, is DSGVTQTPKHLITATGQRVTLRCSPRSGDLSVYWYQQSLDQGLQFLIQYYNGEERAKGNILERFSAQQFPDLHSELNLSSLELGDSALYFCASRRDPQSTIGEQFFGPGTRLTVL.

This clone has a handful of counts. The chain is built from TRBV5-1 and TRBJ1-1; no definite D call. V shed 4 bases and J shed 1 base, with 8 bases lying between them. CDR1 is SGHRS, CDR2 YFSETQ, per germline. This CDR3 region has 13 residues. The CDR3 sequence: CASSVIENTEAFF. The CDR3 coding sequence is TGCGCCAGCAGCGTAATAGAGAACACTGAAGCTTTCTTT.

CDR3 amino acids: CASSQATANTGELFF. In DNA, the CDR3 is TGCGCCAGCAGCCAAGCAACAGCGAACACCGGGGAGCTGTTTTTT. The chain carries TRBV4-1 and TRBJ2-2; D gene unclear. The CDR3 consists of 15 residues. V lost 1 base, J lost 0 bases, and 6 bases lay in between. Germline CDR1 and CDR2: MGHRA and YSYEKL.

J is TRBJ2-1 and V is TRBV5-1; perhaps TRBD1 as D (6 bases). Germline V lookup: CDR1 SGHRS, CDR2 YFSETQ. Trimming removed 1 base at V and 9 bases at J, with 17 bases between. CDR3 length: 15 residues. CDR3 loop: CASSLSGVAQSEQFF. CDR3 nucleotide sequence: TGCGCCAGCAGCTTGTCAGGGGTTGCCCAATCTGAGCAGTTCTTC.

In nucleotides, the CDR3 is TGTGCCAGCAGCTTCATCGGTAACACTGAAGCTTTCTTT. It specifies CASSFIGNTEAFF. This chain connects TRBV7-9 to TRBJ1-1; no clear D gene. V shed 3 bases and J shed 2 bases, with 7 bases lying between them. Germline V gene data show CDR1 as SEHNR and CDR2 as FQNEAQ (reference sequence). This CDR3 is 13 amino acids long.

The J gene is TRBJ1-2, the V gene TRBV29-1; TRBD1 might be the D (6 bases). The CDR3 sequence is 13 residues long. Trimming removed 5 bases from V and 2 bases from J, with 12 bases in between. Germline loops: CDR1 SQVTM, CDR2 ANQGSEA. The chain's CDR3 is CSVRTVTNYGYTF. In DNA, the CDR3 is TGCAGCGTTCGGACAGTTACCAACTATGGCTACACCTTC.

This clone was detected only a few times. The chain combines TRBV14 with TRBJ2-5; D may be TRBD2 (5 bases). Trimming shortened V by 5 bases and J by 4 bases, and 17 bases separated the two germline ends. CDR1 SGHDN and CDR2 FVKESK come from the germline V gene. The CDR3 has 15 residues. The CDR3 sequence is CASSSGLWSRETQYF. The CDR3 DNA reads as TGTGCCAGCAGCTCAGGACTTTGGTCTCGAGAGACCCAGTACTTC. The variable domain in full, with the rest retrieved from reference TRBV14 and TRBJ2-5, is EAGVTQFPSHSVIEKGQTVTLRCDPISGHDNLYWYRRVMGKEIKFLLHFVKESKQDESGMPNNRFLAERTGGTYSTLKVQPAELEDSGVYFCASSSGLWSRETQYFGPGTRLLVL.

This clone was counted once. The chain recombines TRBV4-2 with TRBJ1-3, with D perhaps TRBD1 (6 bases). The CDR3 contains 16 residues. Trimming pared 4 bases from V and 0 bases from J, leaving 13 bases between. Germline lookup yields CDR1 LGHNA and CDR2 YNFKEQ. The CDR3 region is CASSRTDRNSGNTIYF. CDR3 DNA: TGTGCCAGCAGCCGAACAGACAGGAACTCTGGAAACACCATATATTTT.

Concerning this clone itself: Other DNA sequences of this sample code for an identical CDR3. The chain employs TRBV28 and TRBJ2-2; 7 nucleotides line up with TRBD1. The CDR3 contains 15 residues. Germline V gives CDR1 MDHEN, CDR2 SYDVKM. V trimming: 6 bases; J trimming: 2 bases; junction bases outside the gene matches: 6. The CDR3 reads CASRAGTANTGELFF. The CDR3 DNA reads TGTGCCAGCAGAGCCGGGACAGCCAACACCGGGGAGCTGTTTTTT.

Concerning this clone: Other DNA sequences in the sample encode the same CDR3. The chain recombines TRBV7-2 with TRBJ2-7, with 11 nucleotides matching TRBD2. The CDR3 covers 15 residues. Trimming took 5 bases from V and 0 from J; bases not matched to a gene: 3. Germline CDR1 reads SGHTA; CDR2 reads FQGNSA. CDR3 nucleotide sequence: TGTGCCAGCAGCCTGGGGACTAGCGGCTCCTACGAGCAGTACTTC. This codes for CASSLGTSGSYEQYF.

This chain joins TRBV6-6 and TRBJ2-2; D remains ambiguous. V lost 4 bases and J lost 1, with 7 bases in between. Germline CDR1 reads MNHNY; CDR2 reads SVGAGI (reference sequence). The length of the CDR3 is 14 residues. The CDR3 DNA follows: TGTGCCAGCAGTTTTTTCGAGAACACCGGGGAGCTGTTTTTT. Translating gives CASSFFENTGELFF.

On this clone: Its ends do not fully match the called genes, so a read error is possible. Other DNA sequences within the sample encode an identical CDR3. This chain uses TRBV5-1 with TRBJ2-3; D is unresolved. CDR3 length: 14 amino acids. Germline CDR1 and CDR2: SGHRS and YFSETQ. CDR3 coding DNA: TGTGCCAGCAGCTTGAGGTGGAACACAGATACGCAGTATTTT. Translation: CASSLRWNTDTQYF.

V and J are TRBV7-2 and TRBJ1-1, with D possibly being TRBD1 (5 bases). This CDR3 contains 14 residues. With 3 bases removed from V and 4 bases from J, the gap between germline ends came to 12 bases. Germline assignment: CDR1 SGHTA and CDR2 FQGNSA. The CDR3 sequence: CASSLGRSSTEAFF. The CDR3, as DNA: TGTGCCAGCAGCTTGGGACGGTCTAGCACTGAAGCTTTCTTT.

The CDR3, as DNA: TGTGCCAGCTCAAGCGGGATCTACTCCTACGAGCAGTACTTC. Translated: CASSSGIYSYEQYF. The rearrangement uses TRBV18 and TRBJ2-7, with TRBD2 identical over 7 bases. V lost 5 bases and J lost 0; bases outside the gene matches: 4. This CDR3 is 14 amino acids long. CDR1 is KGHSH, CDR2 LQKENI, per germline.